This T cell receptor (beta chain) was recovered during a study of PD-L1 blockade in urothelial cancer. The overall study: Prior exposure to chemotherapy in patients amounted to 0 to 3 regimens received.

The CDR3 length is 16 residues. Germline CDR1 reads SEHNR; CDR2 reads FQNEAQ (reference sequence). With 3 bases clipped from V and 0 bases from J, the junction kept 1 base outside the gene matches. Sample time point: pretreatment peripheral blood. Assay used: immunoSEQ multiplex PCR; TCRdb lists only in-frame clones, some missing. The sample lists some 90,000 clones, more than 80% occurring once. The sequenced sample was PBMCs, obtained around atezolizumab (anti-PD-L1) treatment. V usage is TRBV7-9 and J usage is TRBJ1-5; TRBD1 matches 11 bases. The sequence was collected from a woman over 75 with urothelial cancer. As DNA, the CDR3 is TGTGCCAGCAGCTTTGGGACAGGGGGTAGCAATCAGCCCCAGCATTTT. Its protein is CASSFGTGGSNQPQHF.